Each of the 16 T cell receptor beta chains below was sequenced from the same sample in a study of T cell responses to AZD1222 COVID-19 vaccine. This table comes from immunoSEQ multiplex PCR, and its TCRdb copy is limited to in-frame clones, with some not included. The sample has some 150,000 clones, 88% seen once. The starting material was peripheral blood, obtained on day 0 of AZD1222 vaccination. The receptors stem from an adult in good health.

The genes are TRBV19 and TRBJ1-5, with TRBD1 as a possible D gene (5 bases). The CDR3 contains 17 residues. Germline CDR1 is LNHDA and CDR2 is SQIVND (reference sequence). V lost 6 bases to trimming and J lost 9 bases, with 27 bases between them. DNA for the CDR3: TGTGCCAGTAGGGACGGACACCTGGGAGGAGGGTGGGCGCCCCAGCATTTT. Translated: CASRDGHLGGGWAPQHF. The full variable domain, rest sourced from reference TRBV19 and TRBJ1-5, is DGGITQSPKYLFRKEGQNVTLSCEQNLNHDAMYWYRQDPGQGLRLIYYSQIVNDFQKGDIAEGYSVSREKKESFPLTVTSAQKNPTAFYLCASRDGHLGGGWAPQHFGDGTRLSIL.

V usage is TRBV30 and J usage is TRBJ1-4; 7 bases map to TRBD1. The CDR3 spans 14 residues. V lost 4 bases and J lost 7; bases outside the gene matches: 9. CDR1 and CDR2 (germline): GTSNPN, SVGIG (reference sequence). DNA for the CDR3: TGTGCCTGGACATCGAACAGGGGCCTTGAAAAACTGTTTTTT. Translated, it gives CAWTSNRGLEKLFF.

The chain uses TRBV12-3 or TRBV12-4 and TRBJ2-2; unclear D gene. This CDR3 spans 13 amino acids. Trimming took off 7 bases at V and 6 bases at J, with 12 bases between the two ends. The CDR3 sequence: CASTFSHSGELFF. The CDR3 region has the DNA TGTGCCAGCACCTTTTCCCATTCCGGGGAGCTGTTTTTT.

V is TRBV7-3 and J is TRBJ2-1; unclear D gene. This CDR3 has 16 amino acids. Germline V lookup: CDR1 SGHTA, CDR2 FQGTGA. Trimming left V 4 bases short and J 0 bases short, with 13 bases between. The CDR3 DNA follows: TGTGCCAGCAGCTCCCTTCCTAGGAGCTCCTACAATGAGCAGTTCTTC. As protein: CASSSLPRSSYNEQFF.

This clone was detected once. The rearrangement uses TRBV18 and TRBJ1-6; 11 positions agree with TRBD1. V trimming: 2 bases; J trimming: 10 bases; junction bases outside the gene matches: 4. Germline V CDR1 and CDR2: KGHSH, LQKENI. CDR3 length equals 15 residues. This chain's CDR3 is CASSPGTGGRSPLHF. Here the CDR3 DNA reads TGTGCCAGCTCACCAGGGACAGGGGGTCGGTCACCCCTCCACTTT. Looking up the rest from reference TRBV18 and TRBJ1-6 gives the full variable domain: NAGVMQNPRHLVRRRGQEARLRCSPMKGHSHVYWYRQLPEEGLKFMVYLQKENIIDESGMPKERFSAEFPKEGPSILRIQQVVRGDSAAYFCASSPGTGGRSPLHFGNGTRLTVT.

The chain links TRBV5-1 to TRBJ1-1; TRBD1 aligns across 7 bases. Germline CDR1 reads SGHRS; CDR2 reads YFSETQ. CDR3 length: 15 residues. Trimming removed 6 bases from V and 1 base from J; junction bases left unmatched: 9. The CDR3 spells CASNNMTGRNTEAFF. CDR3 bases: TGCGCCAGCAACAACATGACAGGGAGGAACACTGAAGCTTTCTTT.

This clone was seen a single time. V and J are TRBV29-1 and TRBJ1-2, with 8 bases identical to TRBD1. Per the germline V gene, CDR1 is SQVTM and CDR2 is ANQGSEA. This CDR3 spans 13 amino acids. The V gene end was trimmed by 6 bases and the J gene end by 7 bases; junction bases not matched to a gene: 10. The CDR3 region has the DNA TGCAGCGTCAGGACAGGGTCCATAAGTGGCTACACCTTC. This gives the protein CSVRTGSISGYTF.

The J gene is TRBJ2-1, the V gene TRBV27, with 11 bases matching TRBD2. CDR3 length: 16 residues. The J segment lost 5 bases and the V segment lost 4 bases, leaving 7 bases of the junction unmatched. Germline V gives CDR1 MNHEY, CDR2 SMNVEV (reference sequence). As DNA, the CDR3 is TGTGCCAGCAGTTCCCCGACTAGCGGGGCTCACAATGAGCAGTTCTTC. Its protein product is CASSSPTSGAHNEQFF.

This clone was observed a single time. CDR3 protein: CASSAPYGGSNQPQHF. As DNA, the CDR3 is TGTGCCAGCAGTGCCCCCTATGGCGGTAGCAATCAGCCCCAGCATTTT. The chain is built from TRBV28 and TRBJ1-5; D ambiguous. The V and J ends lost 5 bases and 0 bases respectively, with 14 bases between them. Germline assignment: CDR1 MDHEN and CDR2 SYDVKM. The CDR3 loop spans 16 amino acids. Filled out from reference TRBV28 and TRBJ1-5, the complete variable domain reads DVKVTQSSRYLVKRTGEKVFLECVQDMDHENMFWYRQDPGLGLRLIYFSYDVKMKEKGDIPEGYSVSREKKERFSLILESASTNQTSMYLCASSAPYGGSNQPQHFGDGTRLSIL.

The chain links TRBV7-9 to TRBJ1-5, with D unclear. The CDR3 has 13 residues. The V gene lost 5 bases and the J gene lost 5 bases, with 10 bases spanning the gap. CDR1 and CDR2 (germline): SEHNR, FQNEAQ (reference sequence). This chain's CDR3 is CASSRLEDQPQHF. In DNA, the CDR3 is TGTGCCAGCAGCCGACTTGAGGATCAGCCCCAGCATTTT.

This chain joins TRBV3-1 (or the pseudogene TRBV3-2) and TRBJ1-1, with TRBD1 identical over 7 bases. This CDR3 is 16 amino acids long. Per germline, CDR1 LGHDT and CDR2 YNNKEL (reference sequence). Unmatched junction bases numbered 5, after V lost 0 bases and J lost 1 base. Here the CDR3 DNA reads TGTGCCAGCAGCCAAGATCATAGACAGGGGAACACTGAAGCTTTCTTT. Translated, it gives CASSQDHRQGNTEAFF.

V gene TRBV5-4 combines with J gene TRBJ1-2; D might be TRBD1 (5 bases). V lost 4 bases, J lost 6 bases, and 25 bases lay in between. Germline V CDR1 and CDR2: SGHNT, YYREEE (reference sequence). This CDR3 spans 17 amino acids. The CDR3 DNA reads as TGTGCCAGCAGCACCGCAGGGAGCTCTTTCCTACTAGATGGCTACACCTTC. It codes for CASSTAGSSFLLDGYTF.

The V call is TRBV18, the J call TRBJ2-7; 12 positions match TRBD2. The junction had 10 bases not matched to a gene; V was cut back by 6 bases and J by 4 bases. The CDR3 contains 16 residues. The germline V gene encodes CDR1 KGHSH and CDR2 LQKENI. CDR3 sequence: CASSRPSGGASYEQYF. The CDR3 nucleotides are TGTGCCAGCTCGCGTCCTAGCGGGGGGGCATCTTACGAGCAGTACTTC.

This chain links TRBV5-4 with TRBJ1-4; D unclear. Germline loops: CDR1 SGHNT, CDR2 YYREEE (reference sequence). Trimming took 0 bases from V and 4 from J, leaving 10 bases between them. This CDR3 region has 15 residues. CDR3 loop: CASSLDGQVNEKLFF. CDR3 nucleotides: TGTGCCAGCAGCTTGGATGGGCAGGTTAATGAAAAACTGTTTTTT. Using reference TRBV5-4 and TRBJ1-4 for the parts outside the CDR3, the full variable domain is ETGVTQSPTHLIKTRGQQVTLRCSSQSGHNTVSWYQQALGQGPQFIFQYYREEENGRGNFPPRFSGLQFPNYSSELNVNALELDDSALYLCASSLDGQVNEKLFFGSGTQLSVL.

The V gene is TRBV7-8, the J gene TRBJ2-2; a weak D match, TRBD2 (6 bases). V was clipped by 0 bases and J by 6 bases, with 14 bases between them. The CDR3 runs to 16 residues. Germline lookup yields CDR1 SGHVS and CDR2 FQNEAQ. The CDR3 coding sequence is TGTGCCAGCAGCTTAGCGGGCGCGGGGACGGCCGGGGAGCTGTTTTTT. It specifies CASSLAGAGTAGELFF. The full variable domain, completed using reference TRBV7-8 and TRBJ2-2, is GAGVSQSPRYKVAKRGQDVALRCDPISGHVSLFWYQQALGQGPEFLTYFQNEAQLDKSGLPSDRFFAERPEGSVSTLKIQRTQQEDSAVYLCASSLAGAGTAGELFFGEGSRLTVL.

This clone was seen only a few times. CDR3 residues: CASSVAPRLDSGNTIYF. CDR3 nucleotide sequence: TGTGCCAGCAGCGTTGCCCCGAGATTGGACTCTGGAAACACCATATATTTT. The chain uses TRBV9 and TRBJ1-3; D not resolved. Germline values: CDR1 SGDLS, CDR2 YYNGEE. Trimming took 2 bases from V and 0 from J, leaving 15 bases between them. CDR3 size: 17 residues.